What follows describes a single TCR beta chain. Its cognate antigen is unknown. PCR amplification relied on 60 Vbeta primers (plus 13 Jbeta primers). Method: immunoSEQ multiplex PCR; TCRdb's copy keeps in-frame clones and lacks some. This sample's table reports approximately 210,000 clones. The CDR3 extends over 16 amino acids. V was clipped by 6 bases and J by 5 bases; unmatched bases: 14. Germline V CDR1 and CDR2: MNHEY, SMNVEV (reference sequence). The data derive from a study of cytomegalovirus exposure and HLA in healthy donors. Study-wide context: HLA-typed donors were the source of 86 million or so unique TCRs held in an early data release.

Study findings and constraints: The majority of TCR sequences were rare, yet some public TCRs appeared in many donors. The classifier was said to identify cytomegalovirus status with high specificity and sensitivity. Follow-up analysis later connected one missense variant in DCLRE1C with trimming of TCR beta V- and J-genes.

This clonotype was sampled from a woman aged 25 to 39 in good health and CMV-seropositive. This chain connects TRBV27 to TRBJ2-5; TRBD1 aligns across 8 bases. The sequenced sample consisted of PBMCs. The CDR3 spells CASSKRTGLTRETQYF. The CDR3, as DNA: TGTGCCAGCAGCAAAAGGACAGGGCTAACTAGGGAGACCCAGTACTTC.